The 22 T cell receptor beta chains reported below all come from one sample, sequenced in a study of shared clonotypes between healthy human individuals. TCRdb keeps only in-frame clones here, not all; method: immunoSEQ multiplex PCR. Here the sample spans more than 850,000 clones, around three quarters being singletons. Sequencing was done on a sample of memory CD4+ T cells from PBMCs. Described subset: CD45RA-negative fraction. These receptors were taken from a man in his late teens or twenties in good health. Some clones in this sample may be carry-over from other donors' samples.

The rearrangement uses TRBV7-8 and TRBJ1-2; 7 bases map to TRBD1. V shed 1 base and J 8 bases; nucleotides not matched to a gene: 10. The germline V gene encodes CDR1 SGHVS and CDR2 FQNEAQ. This CDR3 has 15 amino acids. Here the CDR3 DNA reads TGTGCCAGCAGCTTAGATCCGGGGCCAGGGGGAGGCTACACCTTC. This codes for CASSLDPGPGGGYTF.

This clone appeared a few times. V is TRBV6-6 and J is TRBJ1-2; 8 bases match TRBD1. The germline V gene encodes CDR1 MNHNY and CDR2 SVGAGI (reference sequence). Trimming at V came to 6 bases and at J to 11 bases, leaving 11 bases not matched to a gene. This CDR3 has 13 amino acids. CDR3 DNA: TGTGCCAGCAGAAGCTTTCCGGGACAGGAGTACACCTTC. Its translation: CASRSFPGQEYTF.

V and J are TRBV5-1 and TRBJ1-5; tentatively, D is TRBD1 (5 bases). This CDR3 has 14 amino acids. Germline values: CDR1 SGHRS, CDR2 YFSETQ. The V and J ends lost 0 bases and 6 bases respectively, with 10 bases between them. The CDR3 is CASSLGQSGQPQHF. The CDR3 DNA follows: TGCGCCAGCAGCTTGGGACAGTCCGGTCAGCCCCAGCATTTT.

This rearrangement joins TRBV4-1 to TRBJ2-2, with D perhaps matching TRBD1 (5 bases). V was pared by 4 bases and J by 2 bases, with 11 bases between. CDR3 size: 15 residues. From germline, CDR1 is MGHRA and CDR2 YSYEKL. The DNA for the CDR3 is TGCGCCAGCAGCCCAACAGGACATAACACCGGGGAGCTGTTTTTT. This gives the protein CASSPTGHNTGELFF.

V usage is TRBV5-6 and J usage is TRBJ2-3; 7 bases are a match to TRBD1. The CDR3 is 16 residues long. V trimming: 3 bases; J trimming: 1 base; junction bases outside the gene matches: 8. CDR1 is SGHDT, CDR2 YYEEEE, per germline. This CDR3 is CASSWFRTGGTDTQYF. The CDR3 nucleotides read TGTGCCAGCAGCTGGTTCCGCACAGGGGGCACAGATACGCAGTATTTT.

This clone was counted a few times. The J gene is TRBJ2-7, the V gene TRBV27; D might be TRBD1 (5 bases). CDR1 is MNHEY and CDR2 is SMNVEV in the germline V gene (reference sequence). This CDR3 has 12 amino acids. V lost 10 bases and J 0 bases, leaving 10 bases between the germline ends. Here the CDR3 reads CATADNSYEQYF. CDR3 sequence (DNA): TGTGCCACTGCGGACAACTCCTACGAGCAGTACTTC.

V and J are TRBV6-1 and TRBJ1-2; D uncertain. Per germline, CDR1 MNHNS and CDR2 SASEGT. The ends were cut back, 1 base at V and 0 bases at J, with 6 bases in the middle. The CDR3 has 14 residues. CDR3 in DNA: TGTGCCAGCAGTGAAGGTTTGGCTAACTATGGCTACACCTTC. Encoded protein: CASSEGLANYGYTF.

The chain is built from TRBV19 and TRBJ1-5, with D possibly being TRBD1 (5 bases). The V gene's germline CDR1 is LNHDA and CDR2 SQIVND (reference sequence). This CDR3 has 17 amino acids. V dropped 3 bases and J dropped 1 base, with 16 bases sitting between them. CDR3 residues: CASSIRQTQWSNQPQHF. The CDR3 DNA reads TGTGCCAGTAGTATTAGACAGACCCAGTGGAGCAATCAGCCCCAGCATTTT.

The chain carries TRBV18 and TRBJ2-7; maybe TRBD1 (6 bases). Germline values: CDR1 KGHSH, CDR2 LQKENI. Trimming pared 4 bases from V and 6 bases from J, leaving 10 bases between. CDR3 size: 12 residues. CDR3 in DNA: TGTGCCAGCTCACAACAGGGAGCCGAGCAGTACTTC. It codes for CASSQQGAEQYF.

The chain employs TRBV18 and TRBJ2-7; 10 bases line up with TRBD2. The CDR3 is made up of 13 amino acids. CDR1 KGHSH and CDR2 LQKENI come from the germline V gene. Trimming at V came to 5 bases and at J to 6 bases, leaving 4 bases not matched to a gene. CDR3 nucleotides: TGTGCCAGCTCAGCCCTAGCGGGAGTCGAGCAGTACTTC. Amino acid sequence: CASSALAGVEQYF.

This clone was seen only once. The CDR3 loop reads CASRSPGTHTGELFF. Written as DNA, the CDR3 is TGTGCCAGTAGATCCCCGGGGACCCACACCGGGGAGCTGTTTTTT. The V and J genes are TRBV19 and TRBJ2-2; either TRBD1 or TRBD2 may supply D (5 bases each). The CDR3 is 15 residues long. The V and J ends lost 6 bases and 3 bases respectively, with 14 bases between them. From germline, CDR1 is LNHDA and CDR2 SQIVND (reference sequence).

The chain recombines TRBV19 with TRBJ1-2; 8 nucleotides line up with TRBD1. Per the germline V gene, CDR1 is LNHDA and CDR2 is SQIVND (reference sequence). The CDR3 loop spans 14 amino acids. The trim removed 2 bases at V and 5 bases at J, leaving 4 bases unmatched. CDR3 protein: CASSIPGQEYGYTF. CDR3 bases: TGTGCCAGTAGTATACCGGGACAGGAGTATGGCTACACCTTC.

The chain has TRBV11-2 and TRBJ2-1; no definite D call. V shed 1 base and J shed 6 bases, with 7 bases lying between them. The CDR3 is 13 amino acids. CDR1 is SGHAT, CDR2 FQNNGV, per germline. CDR3 bases: TGTGCCAGCAGCTTAGTCTGGAGCAATGAGCAGTTCTTC. Translating it yields CASSLVWSNEQFF. Full variable domain (missing parts from reference TRBV11-2 and TRBJ2-1): EAGVAQSPRYKIIEKRQSVAFWCNPISGHATLYWYQQILGQGPKLLIQFQNNGVVDDSQLPKDRFSAERLKGVDSTLKIQPAKLEDSAVYLCASSLVWSNEQFFGPGTRLTVL.

The chain is built from TRBV28 and TRBJ2-1; 10 bases align to TRBD2. Trimming removed 3 bases from V and 3 bases from J; junction bases left unmatched: 11. The CDR3 is made up of 18 amino acids. Germline CDR1 reads MDHEN; CDR2 reads SYDVKM. The CDR3 protein is CASSFYDPLAGDYNEQFF. CDR3 coding DNA: TGTGCCAGCAGTTTTTACGACCCTCTAGCGGGAGACTACAATGAGCAGTTCTTC. Supplemented by reference TRBV28 and TRBJ2-1, the full variable domain reads DVKVTQSSRYLVKRTGEKVFLECVQDMDHENMFWYRQDPGLGLRLIYFSYDVKMKEKGDIPEGYSVSREKKERFSLILESASTNQTSMYLCASSFYDPLAGDYNEQFFGPGTRLTVL.

The chain has TRBV9 and TRBJ1-4; a weak D match, TRBD1 (6 bases). This CDR3 has 14 residues. The V gene's germline CDR1 is SGDLS and CDR2 YYNGEE. With 3 bases removed from V and 4 bases from J, the gap between germline ends came to 10 bases. CDR3 in amino acids: CASSETGFNEKLFF. DNA of the CDR3: TGTGCCAGCAGCGAGACAGGCTTTAATGAAAAACTGTTTTTT.

This clone was observed a few times. The chain joins TRBV29-1 to TRBJ1-1, with unresolved D. The CDR3 covers 12 residues. Germline CDR1 reads SQVTM; CDR2 reads ANQGSEA. Trimming removed 0 bases from V and 11 bases from J, with 13 bases in between. CDR3 DNA: TGCAGCGTTGAAGACGGTCACCCCGGGGCTTTCTTT. The encoded protein is CSVEDGHPGAFF.

Concerning this clone: Germline and junction disagree at one end, which may indicate a read error. The rearrangement joins TRBV7-9 to TRBJ2-7; D gene uncertain. CDR1 and CDR2 from the germline V gene are SEHNR and FQNEAQ (reference sequence). This CDR3 has 11 residues. CDR3 DNA sequence: TGTGCCAGCAGCCCCGCCGAGGAGACAATATTC. Translating it yields CASSPAEETIF.

This clone was observed once. The chain combines TRBV7-8 with TRBJ2-7; TRBD1 agrees at 10 bases. CDR3 length equals 14 residues. J was trimmed by 5 bases and V by 4 bases; bases with no gene match: 5. CDR1 is SGHVS, CDR2 FQNEAQ, per germline. In nucleotides, the CDR3 is TGTGCCAGCAGCTCCGCCGGGACAGGGGACGAGCAGTACTTC. The encoded protein is CASSSAGTGDEQYF.

The V and J genes are TRBV29-1 and TRBJ2-2; D perhaps matches TRBD2 (7 bases). This CDR3 is 14 amino acids long. The V gene lost 5 bases and the J gene lost 3 bases, with 13 bases spanning the gap. Germline CDR1 and CDR2: SQVTM and ANQGSEA. Here the CDR3 reads CSVQTRGHTGELFF. For the CDR3, the DNA is TGCAGCGTTCAGACGCGGGGGCACACCGGGGAGCTGTTTTTT.

J is TRBJ1-5 and V is TRBV29-1; tentative D call: TRBD1 (5 bases). The V gene's germline CDR1 is SQVTM and CDR2 ANQGSEA. V lost 7 bases, J lost 2 bases, and 12 bases lay in between. The CDR3 consists of 13 residues. DNA of the CDR3: TGCAGCGCCGCCGGAGGGGGCAATCAGCCCCAGCATTTT. Protein: CSAAGGGNQPQHF. Filled out from reference TRBV29-1 and TRBJ1-5, the complete variable domain reads SAVISQKPSRDICQRGTSLTIQCQVDSQVTMMFWYRQQPGQSLTLIATANQGSEATYESGFVIDKFPISRPNLTFSTLTVSNMSPEDSSIYLCSAAGGGNQPQHFGDGTRLSIL.

As regards this clone: A much larger clone differs by one base, so this may be a read error. The rearrangement uses TRBV6-5 and TRBJ2-7; tentatively, D is TRBD1 (6 bases). V was cut by 5 bases and J by 2 bases, with 7 bases left in between. CDR3 length: 12 residues. CDR1 and CDR2 (germline): MNHEY, SVGAGI. CDR3 bases: TGTGCCAGCAGTCGGGACACCTACGAGCAGTACTTC. This translates into CASSRDTYEQYF.

The chain couples TRBV18 to TRBJ2-3; D perhaps matches TRBD1 (6 bases). Germline CDR1 and CDR2: KGHSH and LQKENI. This CDR3 is built from 14 residues. The V end was cut by 3 bases, the J end by 6 bases, with 13 bases between. The CDR3 spells CASSPSGHLDTQYF. In nucleotides, the CDR3 is TGTGCCAGCTCACCTTCGGGACATCTCGATACGCAGTATTTT.